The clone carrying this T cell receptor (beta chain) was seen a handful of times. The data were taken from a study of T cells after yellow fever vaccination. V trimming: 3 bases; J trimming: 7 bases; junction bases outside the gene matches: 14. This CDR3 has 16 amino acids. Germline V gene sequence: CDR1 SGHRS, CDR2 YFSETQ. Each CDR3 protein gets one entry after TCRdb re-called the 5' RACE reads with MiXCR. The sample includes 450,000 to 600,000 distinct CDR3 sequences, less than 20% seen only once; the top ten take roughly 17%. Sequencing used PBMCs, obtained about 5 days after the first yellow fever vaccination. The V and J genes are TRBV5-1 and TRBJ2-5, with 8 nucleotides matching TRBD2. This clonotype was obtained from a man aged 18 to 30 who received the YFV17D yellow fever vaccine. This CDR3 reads CASSSVVGLAAWTQYF. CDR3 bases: TGCGCCAGCAGCTCGGTAGTTGGACTAGCAGCTTGGACCCAGTACTTC.